One and the same sample provided the 12 T cell receptor beta chains below, sequenced in a study of cytomegalovirus exposure and HLA in healthy donors. Both 60 Vbeta primers and 13 Jbeta primers went into the PCR. Only in-frame clones appear in the TCRdb table, and some are missing; sequencing was by immunoSEQ multiplex PCR. Seen here are 75,000 to 90,000 clones, about four fifths observed once, and the top ten hold more than 3.5%. The source material was PBMCs. Every receptor here comes from a man aged 60 to 75 in good health and CMV-seronegative.

This clone came up once. The chain has TRBV7-3 and TRBJ1-4, with TRBD1 matching 9 bases. The J segment lost 5 bases and the V segment lost 5 bases, leaving 6 bases of the junction unmatched. The CDR3 is made up of 15 amino acids. Germline CDR1 is SGHTA and CDR2 is FQGTGA. The CDR3 nucleotides are TGTGCCAGCAGCCCCACGGACAGGGGAAATGAAAAACTGTTTTTT. This translates into CASSPTDRGNEKLFF.

The chain employs TRBV30 and TRBJ2-3, with TRBD2 as a possible D gene (6 bases). V dropped 0 bases and J dropped 4 bases, with 8 bases sitting between them. CDR1 GTSNPN and CDR2 SVGIG come from the germline V gene (reference sequence). CDR3 length equals 13 residues. The CDR3 reads CAWSVRGADTQYF. CDR3 in DNA: TGTGCCTGGAGTGTACGCGGGGCAGATACGCAGTATTTT. The full variable domain, rest sourced from reference TRBV30 and TRBJ2-3, is SQTIHQWPATLVQPVGSPLSLECTVEGTSNPNLYWYRQAAGRGLQLLFYSVGIGQISSEVPQNLSASRPQDRQFILSSKKLLLSDSGFYLCAWSVRGADTQYFGPGTRLTVL.

This clone was seen just once. This chain uses TRBV7-2 with TRBJ2-1, with a weak D call TRBD2 (6 bases). The germline V gene encodes CDR1 SGHTA and CDR2 FQGNSA. The CDR3 loop spans 15 amino acids. Trimming shortened V by 7 bases and J by 0 bases, and 13 bases separated the two germline ends. The CDR3 here is CASTGAGSSYNEQFF. The CDR3 DNA sequence: TGTGCCAGCACTGGGGCGGGGAGCTCCTACAATGAGCAGTTCTTC.

The V gene is TRBV4-1, the J gene TRBJ2-1; 7 nucleotides agree with TRBD1. Germline values: CDR1 MGHRA, CDR2 YSYEKL. This CDR3 comprises 15 residues. The V and J ends lost 4 bases and 0 bases, in that order; junction bases with no gene match: 3. In nucleotides, the CDR3 is TGCGCCAGCAGCCTAGAGGGGGCCTCCTACAATGAGCAGTTCTTC. Protein sequence: CASSLEGASYNEQFF.

The chain joins TRBV11-2 to TRBJ2-3; TRBD1 is a possible D gene (6 bases). The V gene's germline CDR1 is SGHAT and CDR2 FQNNGV. CDR3 length: 14 residues. Between the trimmed V and J ends, which lost 3 bases and 4 bases, there was a span of 11 bases. The CDR3 DNA reads TGTGCCAGCAGCTTCACAGGGATTCCAGATACGCAGTATTTT. It yields the protein CASSFTGIPDTQYF.

The V and J genes are TRBV9 and TRBJ1-1, with D possibly being TRBD1 (6 bases). The CDR3 runs to 14 residues. Germline V gives CDR1 SGDLS, CDR2 YYNGEE. Trimming left V 2 bases short and J 2 bases short, with 10 bases between. The CDR3 coding sequence is TGTGCCAGCAGCGTGGGGGGGGCCAACACTGAAGCTTTCTTT. Amino acid sequence: CASSVGGANTEAFF.

This chain connects TRBV19 to TRBJ1-1; TRBD1 aligns across 8 bases. The CDR3 spans 15 residues. The junction had 7 bases not matched to a gene; V was cut back by 5 bases and J by 2 bases. Germline V gene lookup returns CDR1 LNHDA and CDR2 SQIVND (reference sequence). CDR3 sequence: CASSLGQGLNTEAFF. DNA of the CDR3: TGTGCCAGTAGTTTAGGACAGGGACTCAACACTGAAGCTTTCTTT.

This clone was picked up a small number of times. This rearrangement joins TRBV5-1 to TRBJ1-5, with D possibly matching TRBD1 (6 bases). Trimming shortened V by 4 bases and J by 5 bases, and 16 bases separated the two germline ends. The CDR3 loop spans 15 amino acids. CDR1 and CDR2 (germline): SGHRS, YFSETQ. The CDR3 sequence is CASSPRGGRDQPQHF. For the CDR3, the DNA is TGCGCCAGCAGCCCGAGAGGGGGGAGGGATCAGCCCCAGCATTTT. Full variable domain (rest looked up from reference TRBV5-1 and TRBJ1-5): KAGVTQTPRYLIKTRGQQVTLSCSPISGHRSVSWYQQTPGQGLQFLFEYFSETQRNKGNFPGRFSGRQFSNSRSEMNVSTLELGDSALYLCASSPRGGRDQPQHFGDGTRLSIL.

The CDR3 loop is CASSVGDNTYEQYF. For the CDR3, the DNA is TGTGCCAGCAGCGTAGGGGACAACACCTACGAGCAGTACTTC. The chain links TRBV9 to TRBJ2-7, with a tentative D call TRBD1 (6 bases). Germline values: CDR1 SGDLS, CDR2 YYNGEE. Trimming left V 0 bases short and J 2 bases short, with 9 bases between. CDR3 length: 14 amino acids.

The chain is built from TRBV19 and TRBJ2-4; 8 bases are a match to TRBD1. V was pared by 3 bases and J by 7 bases, with 14 bases of the junction left unmatched. The germline gives CDR1 LNHDA, CDR2 SQIVND (reference sequence). The CDR3 is made up of 17 amino acids. The CDR3 DNA is TGTGCCAGTAGTATGTCAGGGGGCCTGAAAGGATATAACATTCAGTACTTC. Translating gives CASSMSGGLKGYNIQYF.

The chain employs TRBV29-1 and TRBJ1-2, with 7 nucleotides matching TRBD1. From germline, CDR1 is SQVTM and CDR2 ANQGSEA. The trim removed 7 bases at V and 9 bases at J, leaving 11 bases unmatched. The length of the CDR3 is 12 residues. In DNA form, the CDR3 reads TGCAGCGACCAGGACAGGCGCCGGAGCTACACCTTC. Protein product: CSDQDRRRSYTF.

The CDR3 nucleotides are TGTGCCACCCTTAGGAGGACGGAAAATTCACCCCTCCACTTT. Amino acid sequence: CATLRRTENSPLHF. The chain recombines TRBV2 with TRBJ1-6, with D hard to call. V was shortened by 10 bases and J by 7 bases, with 17 bases between the two germline ends. This CDR3 has 14 amino acids. Germline loops: CDR1 SNHLY, CDR2 FYNNEI.